This T cell receptor beta chain derives from a study of cytotoxic CD8 clonotypes in ibrutinib-treated CLL (dated by TCRdb to about 2021). The study in broad terms: In this cohort, approximately 15 patients were treatment-naive and fewer than 13 were relapsed/refractory, while some 17 had unmutated IGHV. Responses were partial in roughly 24 patients and complete in 2; after median approximately 66 months follow-up, about 14 stayed in remission and 12 progressed. Response samples were taken after a median of 12 months on treatment, ranging from 6 to 36 months. On average, each sample had about 260,000 productive templates and approximately 89,000 productive rearrangements. Of the approximately 94 people in the trial, around 26 had longitudinal samples available. Cryopreserved peripheral blood mononuclear cells were collected before treatment, at response, and at either disease progression or sustained remission. Every sample from remission and from progressive disease was obtained while the patients were still on ibrutinib. Broader findings and caveats from the paper: Public clonotypes were rare and either contracted or stayed stable during treatment, and the rise in clonality at ibrutinib response reflected the expansion of private clonotypes. Baseline clonality was found to be higher than that of age-matched healthy donors and was strongly correlated with circulating CD8+ T-cell counts. Sampling times were not matched between sustained-remission and progressing patients, and lymph node repertoires were not studied. At ibrutinib response clonality went up, during sustained remission it held steady, and at progression it dropped back toward baseline.

Explained via the paper, the time point label denotes: approximately twelve months on ibrutinib. For TCR beta library preparation, 1.5 to 2 micrograms of genomic DNA was extracted from cryopreserved PBMCs. High-throughput TCR beta sequencing was performed on longitudinal blood samples from CLL patients receiving ibrutinib monotherapy. The patients took part in an open-label, single-center phase 2 trial of ibrutinib monotherapy. The germline V gene supplies CDR1 LGHNA and CDR2 YSLEER. From cysteine to phenylalanine, the CDR3 is 16 amino acids long. Only CDR3 DNA remains: 48 bases, in frame from the first base. Trimming removed 0 bases from V and 2 bases from J, leaving 8 bases between the germline ends. As regards this clone: Its antigen remains unidentified. One base away there is no much larger clone; base qualities are not given.

A MiSeq instrument was used for deep resolution sequencing, which targeted depths ranging from 1 in 1 million up to 1 in 200,000 T cells, with coverage averaging 10x for each clonotype. The immunoSEQ hsTCRB Kit was used to generate TCR beta libraries. Per the source publication's procedure: ImmunoSEQ Data Assistant and ImmunoSEQ Analyzer were used for data analysis, and V, D and J genes were assigned according to IMGT definitions. Clonality, with values ranging from 0 to 1, was calculated as one minus the normalized Shannon entropy of productive rearrangement frequencies. Only overrepresented clonotypes making up at least 0.05% of the repertoire of each patient were included in the public clonotype analysis. Around 12 age-matched healthy donor repertoires from immuneACCESS were used as controls for clonality. TCRdb retrieved this table from immuneACCESS and kept in-frame rearrangements only. Not all clones are present; in checked studies, unresolved V genes account for under half, and no reason is known for the remainder. V and J calls and clone size are as listed in that table; D and trimming were resolved from the DNA. This sample has about 140,000 clones in its table, and 85% to 95% of those were observed once. Together, the top ten hold under 14% of the sample.

This specimen consisted of PBMCs, obtained after 12 months of ibrutinib treatment. This chain is built from TRBV4-3 and TRBJ2-6; the D gene remains uncertain. The TCR comes from a human donor with chronic lymphocytic leukemia. CDR3 protein: CASSQDIVPGANVLTF. The bases are TGCGCCAGCAGCCAAGATATCGTACCTGGGGCCAACGTCCTGACTTTC.